Described below is a single TCR beta chain sequence and its context. Its antigen is unknown. The record originates from a study of a mutant IDH1 vaccine in newly diagnosed glioma. For the study at large: Patients received eight vaccinations in weeks 1, 3, 5, 7, 11, 15, 19, 23.

The method was immunoSEQ multiplex PCR; TCRdb's version includes in-frame clones alone and lacks a portion of them. The sample carries about 36,000 clones, over 70% recorded once. Points from the study as a whole: Pseudoprogression appeared unlinked to shifts in leading peripheral T cell clonotypes. There were vaccine-induced immune responses in around 94% of the patients.

As to time point: week 11, during vaccination. What each vaccine dose contained was 300 ug of mutant IDH1 20-mer peptide, accompanied by topical imiquimod. This clonotype was sampled from a woman in her thirties with glioma. Some clones in this sample may be carry-over from other donors' samples. The material was peripheral blood mononuclear cells (PBMCs), obtained from a glioma patient whose treatment included an IDH1 peptide vaccine.

In DNA, the CDR3 is TGCAGCGGGGGGGGACTAGCGGGAGGAGAGACCCAGTACTTC. Its protein product is CSGGGLAGGETQYF. V usage is TRBV29-1 and J usage is TRBJ2-5; 15 nucleotides align to TRBD2. CDR1 is SQVTM, CDR2 ANQGSEA, per germline. V was pared by 7 bases and J by 4 bases, with 4 bases of the junction left unmatched. CDR3 length: 14 amino acids. The variable domain in full, with the rest retrieved from reference TRBV29-1 and TRBJ2-5, is SAVISQKPSRDICQRGTSLTIQCQVDSQVTMMFWYRQQPGQSLTLIATANQGSEATYESGFVIDKFPISRPNLTFSTLTVSNMSPEDSSIYLCSGGGLAGGETQYFGPGTRLLVL.